Below, 12 T cell receptor beta chains from the same sample are listed, as sequenced in a study of T cells in women clearing cervical HPV infection (dated by TCRdb to the late 2010s). Libraries were made using the immunoSEQ multiplex PCR assay. TCRdb carries this immuneACCESS record with in-frame sequences only. Its versions omit some clonotypes, under half of them owing to an unresolved V gene in the studies checked, with the rest unexplained. This sample's table contains about 35,000 clones. The leading ten clones occupy 1.6% of the sample. Sequenced input: blood buffy coat. Receptors originate from a woman between 18 and 70 years old with a cervical HPV16 infection that either progressed to CIN3+ or cleared (not recorded which).

For this clone: The CDR3 end falls 3 residues outside the read, so it is completed with the germline J gene. V is TRBV6-2 or TRBV6-3 and J is TRBJ2-7, with 8 bases that match TRBD1. The V segment lost 3 bases and the J segment 1 base; nucleotides outside the gene matches: 5. The CDR3 covers 15 residues. Germline values: CDR1 MNHEY, CDR2 SVGEGT. CDR3 DNA (partial): TGTGCCAGCAGTTATTGGCAGGGGGCTTCCTACGAG. As protein: CASSYWQGASYE. The full CDR3 reads CASSYWQGASYEQYF.

Turning to this clone: The read stops 3 residues short of the end of the CDR3; the missing end is completed from the germline J gene. The chain employs TRBV7-2 and TRBJ1-4, with 7 bases that match TRBD1. This CDR3 spans 15 amino acids. The J segment lost 8 bases and the V segment lost 2 bases, leaving 8 bases of the junction unmatched. CDR1 and CDR2 (germline): SGHTA, FQGNSA. CDR3 bases read: TGTGCCAGCAGCTTATTGACGGGAGGGGGCGAAAAA. It encodes CASSLLTGGGEK. Given in full, the CDR3 is CASSLLTGGGEKLFF.

A word on this clone: The sequence runs out 3 residues before the end of the CDR3; the remainder is reconstructed from the germline J gene. V gene TRBV29-1 combines with J gene TRBJ2-1, with 7 bases that match TRBD1. Germline values: CDR1 SQVTM, CDR2 ANQGSEA. V trimming: 7 bases; J trimming: 4 bases; junction bases outside the gene matches: 7. CDR3 length: 13 amino acids. CDR3 DNA, as far as it was read: TGCAGCGCACCGGGACAGAATTACAATGAG. Protein sequence: CSAPGQNYNE. The entire CDR3 sequence reads CSAPGQNYNEQFF.

Notes on this clone: The read finishes 3 residues shy of the CDR3 end, and the germline J gene is used to complete it. This rearrangement joins TRBV6-1 to TRBJ1-5; tentatively, D is TRBD1 (6 bases). V lost 1 base to trimming and J lost 7 bases, with 23 bases between them. In germline, CDR1 is MNHNS, CDR2 SASEGT. The CDR3 runs 18 residues. The CDR3 loop reads CASSEDVRGRGYGQPQHF. CDR3 DNA, as far as it was read: TGTGCCAGCAGTGAAGATGTACGGGGCAGGGGATACGGGCAGCCC.

Of note for this clone: The CDR3 goes on 3 residues after the read ends, and that part is filled in from the germline J gene. This chain connects TRBV18 to TRBJ2-7; the match to TRBD1 covers 12 bases. V gave up 6 bases and J gave up 6 bases; unmatched junction bases: 9. The CDR3 covers 15 residues. From germline, CDR1 is KGHSH and CDR2 LQKENI. The CDR3 protein is CASSPGTGGGSEQYF. The DNA read from the CDR3 is TGTGCCAGCTCCCCAGGGACAGGGGGCGGATCCGAG. Full variable domain (rest looked up from reference TRBV18 and TRBJ2-7): NAGVMQNPRHLVRRRGQEARLRCSPMKGHSHVYWYRQLPEEGLKFMVYLQKENIIDESGMPKERFSAEFPKEGPSILRIQQVVRGDSAAYFCASSPGTGGGSEQYFGPGTRLTVT.

Notes on this clone: The CDR3 end falls 3 residues outside the read, so it is completed with the germline J gene. The chain has TRBV5-1 and TRBJ2-3, with 10 nucleotides matching TRBD2. Germline loops: CDR1 SGHRS, CDR2 YFSETQ. The CDR3 is 17 residues long. With V trimmed by 6 bases and J by 0 bases, 10 bases remained unmatched. Incomplete CDR3 DNA: TGCGCCAGCACCCGGTTAACTAGCGGGGCTAGCACAGATACG. Protein sequence: CASTRLTSGASTDT. The CDR3 reads in full as CASTRLTSGASTDTQYF.

Note on this clone: The sequence runs out 3 residues before the end of the CDR3; the remainder is reconstructed from the germline J gene. The chain combines TRBV27 with TRBJ1-6; the match to TRBD1 covers 8 bases. This CDR3 has 15 amino acids. The germline CDR1 and CDR2 sequences are MNHEY and SMNVEV (reference sequence). J was trimmed by 7 bases and V by 5 bases; bases with no gene match: 7. The CDR3 here is CASSVDRAGNSPLHF. CDR3 DNA, as far as it was read: TGTGCCAGCAGTGTGGACAGGGCGGGAAATTCACCC.

In regard to this clone: The read is 3 residues too short to cover the CDR3 end, so that end is filled in from the germline J gene. The sample holds other DNA sequences that translate to the same CDR3. V gene TRBV18 combines with J gene TRBJ1-3, with 7 positions matching TRBD1. Per germline, CDR1 KGHSH and CDR2 LQKENI. The CDR3 loop spans 17 amino acids. The CDR3 bases that were read are TGTGCCAGCTCACTACGGCAGGGGGATTCGGCTGGAACCACA. Its translation: CASSLRQGDSAGTT. In full, the CDR3 is CASSLRQGDSAGTTIYF. Together with reference TRBV18 and TRBJ1-3, the CDR3 gives the full variable domain: NAGVMQNPRHLVRRRGQEARLRCSPMKGHSHVYWYRQLPEEGLKFMVYLQKENIIDESGMPKERFSAEFPKEGPSILRIQQVVRGDSAAYFCASSLRQGDSAGTTIYFGEGSWLTVV.

With respect to this clone: The CDR3 is cut off 3 residues early in the read; its end comes from the germline J gene. V usage is TRBV7-9 and J usage is TRBJ1-2, with D tentatively TRBD1 (5 bases). The CDR3 is 15 residues long. CDR1 and CDR2 (germline): SEHNR, FQNEAQ (reference sequence). This CDR3 is CASSLAQGIADTYTF. The sequenced part of the CDR3 DNA is TGTGCCAGCAGCTTAGCTCAGGGAATCGCAGATACC.

Of note for this clone: The CDR3 end falls 3 residues outside the read, so it is completed with the germline J gene. The V and J genes are TRBV7-2 and TRBJ1-1; possible D gene TRBD1, 6 bases. There are 14 residues in the CDR3. From germline, CDR1 is SGHTA and CDR2 FQGNSA. Trimming cost V 3 bases and J 3 bases, with 11 bases left between them. CDR3 protein: CASSLGTGYTEAFF. CDR3 DNA, as far as it was read: TGTGCCAGCAGCTTGGGTACAGGGTACACTGAA.

Of note for this clone: Read sequence stops 3 residues before the CDR3 end, and the germline J gene provides the missing end. The V and J genes are TRBV7-3 and TRBJ2-3; the match to TRBD2 covers 8 bases. The CDR3 sequence is 15 residues long. Germline V gene lookup returns CDR1 SGHTA and CDR2 FQGTGA. V lost 5 bases to trimming and J lost 2 bases; unmatched junction nucleotides: 6. The sequenced CDR3 bases are TGTGCCAGCAGCCAAATCGGGGGGGCCACAGATACG. Encoded protein: CASSQIGGATDT. The full CDR3 is CASSQIGGATDTQYF.

Worth noting for this clone: The observed sequence ends 3 residues before the CDR3 terminus, with the missing tail filled in from the germline J gene. V is TRBV7-7 and J is TRBJ2-7; 11 bases map to TRBD1. This CDR3 comprises 15 residues. The germline V gene has CDR1 SSHAT and CDR2 FNYEAQ (reference sequence). V lost 5 bases and J lost 1; bases outside the gene matches: 4. CDR3 residues: CASSPGQGASYEQYF. The part of the CDR3 DNA that was read is TGTGCCAGCAGCCCCGGACAGGGGGCTTCCTACGAG.